Listed here is a single TCR beta chain. The antigen remains unidentified. The PCR ran on 60 Vbeta and 13 Jbeta primers. In the original processing: The count from a later analysis was tens of millions of unique TCR beta chains, 9 million to 12 million of them shared. Method: immunoSEQ multiplex PCR; TCRdb's copy keeps in-frame clones and lacks some. V and J calls and clone size come straight from that table; D and trimming were deduced from the DNA. Of about 88,000 clones in the sample, about nine tenths were seen once. This sample is part of a study of cytomegalovirus exposure and HLA in healthy donors. Study-level findings and limits: CMV serostatus was the only immune exposure information that was available. A missense variant in DCLRE1C was later tied to TCR beta V- and J-gene trimming.

With V trimmed by 6 bases and J by 10 bases, 10 bases remained unmatched. The CDR3 covers 14 residues. Germline loops: CDR1 SGHTA, CDR2 FQGNSA. This chain joins TRBV7-2 and TRBJ1-4, with 8 bases that match TRBD1. Material: PBMCs. This TCR was sampled from a man aged 18-30 years in good health and CMV-seronegative. In DNA form, the CDR3 reads TGTGCCAGCAGTCCCGACAGGGGACGTGGAAAACTGTTTTTT. It is translated as CASSPDRGRGKLFF.